This T cell receptor beta chain was recovered during a study of blood T cell repertoires in COVID-19. Clones were sequenced by immunoSEQ multiplex PCR, and TCRdb holds only the in-frame ones, with some missing. The profile shows roughly 220,000 clones, 84% of them singletons. This clone showed up just once. This CDR3 comprises 17 residues. Trimming pared 4 bases from V and 5 bases from J, leaving 23 bases between. The germline V gene has CDR1 SGHRS and CDR2 YFSETQ. Sequences were obtained from peripheral blood. The TCR comes from a woman between 40 and 55 years old who had recovered from COVID-19. This sequence joins TRBV5-1 and TRBJ2-3; weak D call: TRBD2 (5 bases). CDR3 nucleotide sequence: TGCGCCAGCAGCCTCTTCGGCGGGTCCCGACGAGGAGATACGCAGTATTTT. Its protein product is CASSLFGGSRRGDTQYF.